This T cell receptor (beta chain) is drawn from a study of T cell responses to AZD1222 COVID-19 vaccine. The table came from immunoSEQ multiplex PCR; TCRdb's copy has only in-frame clones and leaves some out. The data show 120,000 or so clones, with more than 85% seen just once and 5% held by the top ten. With respect to this clone: Its matching antigen is unknown.

CDR1 is SGHRS and CDR2 is YFSETQ in the germline V gene. Trimming took 2 bases from V and 6 from J, leaving 18 bases between them. This CDR3 comprises 15 residues. General study results and limits: There were vaccine-associated CD4 TCRs across spike, dominant at 160-218 and 743-854. Baseline seropositives among AZD1222 recipients totaled only 5 to 7. Donors skewed white British and female; clonal diversity was possibly underestimated. Increases in Spike-specific TCR breadth and depth were seen after two AZD1222 doses.

The J gene is TRBJ2-7, the V gene TRBV5-1; D not certain. The sample was peripheral blood, taken 28 days after the second AZD1222 dose. This sequence originates from an adult who received the AZD1222 COVID-19 vaccine. The CDR3: CASSFQHQISGEQYF. The CDR3 nucleotides read TGCGCCAGCAGCTTCCAACACCAAATCTCGGGCGAGCAGTACTTC.